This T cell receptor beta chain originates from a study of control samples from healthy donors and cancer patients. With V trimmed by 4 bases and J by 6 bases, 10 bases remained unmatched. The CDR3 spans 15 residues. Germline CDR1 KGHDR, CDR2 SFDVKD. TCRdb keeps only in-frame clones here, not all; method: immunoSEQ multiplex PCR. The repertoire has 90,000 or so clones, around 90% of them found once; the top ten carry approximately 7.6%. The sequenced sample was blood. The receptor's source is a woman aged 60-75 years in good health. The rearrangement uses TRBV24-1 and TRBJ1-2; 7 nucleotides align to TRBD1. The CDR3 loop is CATSDPIDRANGYTF. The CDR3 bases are TGTGCCACCAGTGACCCGATCGACAGGGCGAATGGCTACACCTTC.